This T cell receptor (beta chain) was captured in a study of T cell responses to AZD1222 COVID-19 vaccine. Study details: Pooling covered second doses at about 4 or about 12 weeks.

General study results and limits: The sample set comprised mostly white British donors with more females, and clonal diversity was possibly underestimated. Spike-specific TCR breadth and depth were elevated following two AZD1222 doses. Variant regions that are unmutated are reportedly the target of nearly half of spike-specific TCRs.

Sequenced by immunoSEQ multiplex PCR; TCRdb stores in-frame clones only, minus some. Found here are about 140,000 clones, around 90% of them singletons; the top ten hold just over 5.5%. V was cut by 4 bases and J by 4 bases, with 11 bases left in between. The CDR3 runs to 14 residues. The germline gives CDR1 LGHDT, CDR2 YNNKEL (reference sequence). With regard to this clone: The antigen remains undetermined.

The clonotype originates from an adult in good health. The V gene is TRBV3-1 (or the pseudogene TRBV3-2), the J gene TRBJ2-4; TRBD2 might be the D (6 bases). Sequenced material: peripheral blood, taken on day 0 of AZD1222 vaccination. CDR3 nucleotide sequence: TGTGCCAGCAGCCTAGCGGCGAGGAAAAACATTCAGTACTTC. This translates into CASSLAARKNIQYF.